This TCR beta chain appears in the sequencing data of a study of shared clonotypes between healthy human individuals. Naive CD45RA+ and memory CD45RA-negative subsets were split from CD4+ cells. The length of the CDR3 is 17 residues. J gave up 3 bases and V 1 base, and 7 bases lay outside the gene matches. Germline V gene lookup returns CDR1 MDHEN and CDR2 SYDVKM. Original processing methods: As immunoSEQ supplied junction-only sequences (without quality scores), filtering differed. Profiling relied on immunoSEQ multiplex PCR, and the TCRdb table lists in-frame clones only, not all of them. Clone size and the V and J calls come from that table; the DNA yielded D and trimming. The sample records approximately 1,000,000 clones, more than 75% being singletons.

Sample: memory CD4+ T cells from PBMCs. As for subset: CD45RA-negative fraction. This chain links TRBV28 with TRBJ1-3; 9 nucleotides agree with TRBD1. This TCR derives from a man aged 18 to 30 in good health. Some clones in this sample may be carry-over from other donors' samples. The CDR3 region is CASSLSIPGQGGNTIYF. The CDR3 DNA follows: TGTGCCAGCAGTTTATCAATCCCGGGACAGGGTGGAAACACCATATATTTT.